This T cell receptor beta chain was profiled in a study of blood T cells in healthy people across ages. Primed by a sample-barcoded 5' primer and a J-beta primer mix, a second PCR proceeded for 7 to 11 cycles. MiXCR, applied by TCRdb to the 5' RACE reads, yields one record per CDR3 protein. The sample shows about 1.4 million distinct CDR3 sequences, 59% of them seen only once. CDR1 and CDR2 (germline): SQVTM, ANQGSEA. Deletions cut 0 bases from V and 6 bases from J, with 15 bases between. This CDR3 is 15 amino acids long. This TCR derives from a man between 18 and 29 years old in good health. The J gene is TRBJ2-4, the V gene TRBV29-1, with D possibly called TRBD1 or TRBD2 (6 bases each). The sequencing sample was made of blood. CDR3 sequence: CSVEDLGGRGNIQYF. CDR3 coding DNA: TGCAGCGTTGAAGATCTGGGGGGCAGGGGAAACATTCAGTACTTC.